This TCR beta chain derives from a study of vaccination and CD4 T cells after COVID-19. For the study at large: The stimulus for the cells was overlapping spike peptides derived from SARS-CoV-2, HCoV-NL63, HCoV-OC43 and HCoV-229E.

Cultured CD4+ T cell DNA underwent sequencing with the Oncomine TCR Beta short-read assay. TCRdb analysed the PCR reads with MiXCR anew, one entry per CDR3 protein. This sample carries fewer than 20,000 distinct CDR3 sequences, less than 70% of them seen once, and the ten largest clones take about 13%. Treatment: approximately 9-day PBMC culture with coronavirus spike peptide pools or control peptides (ViraFEST assay). ViraFEST sequenced TCRs after peptide-pool expansion of antigen-specific T cells. The authors swapped half the medium for fresh IL-2 medium on days 3 and 7. A remark on this clonotype: Its specificity is unknown.

Germline CDR1 is ENHRY and CDR2 is SYGVKD. This CDR3 has 13 residues. Trimming cost V 7 bases and J 4 bases, with 11 bases left between them. The TCR was taken from a human donor who had recovered from COVID-19. Material: CD4+ T cells from blood, cultured in vitro. This rearrangement joins TRBV10-3 to TRBJ1-5, with TRBD1 as a possible D gene (5 bases). The CDR3 reads CAITPGGNQPQHF. The CDR3 DNA follows: TGTGCCATCACCCCGGGGGGAAATCAGCCCCAGCATTTT.